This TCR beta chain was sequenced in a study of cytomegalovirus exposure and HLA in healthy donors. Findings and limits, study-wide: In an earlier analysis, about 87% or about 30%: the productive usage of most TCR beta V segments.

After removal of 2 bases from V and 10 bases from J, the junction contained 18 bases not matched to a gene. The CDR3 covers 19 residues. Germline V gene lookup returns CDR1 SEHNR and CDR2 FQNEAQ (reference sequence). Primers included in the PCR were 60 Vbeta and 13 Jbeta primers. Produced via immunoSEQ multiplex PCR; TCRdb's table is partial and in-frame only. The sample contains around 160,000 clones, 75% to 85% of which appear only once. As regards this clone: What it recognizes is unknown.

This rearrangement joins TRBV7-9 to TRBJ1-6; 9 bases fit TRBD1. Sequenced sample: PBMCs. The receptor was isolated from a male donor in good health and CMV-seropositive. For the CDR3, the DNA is TGTGCCAGCAGCTTAAGTAGTGGACAGGGGAAGGGCCTTAGGTCACCCCTCCACTTT. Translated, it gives CASSLSSGQGKGLRSPLHF.